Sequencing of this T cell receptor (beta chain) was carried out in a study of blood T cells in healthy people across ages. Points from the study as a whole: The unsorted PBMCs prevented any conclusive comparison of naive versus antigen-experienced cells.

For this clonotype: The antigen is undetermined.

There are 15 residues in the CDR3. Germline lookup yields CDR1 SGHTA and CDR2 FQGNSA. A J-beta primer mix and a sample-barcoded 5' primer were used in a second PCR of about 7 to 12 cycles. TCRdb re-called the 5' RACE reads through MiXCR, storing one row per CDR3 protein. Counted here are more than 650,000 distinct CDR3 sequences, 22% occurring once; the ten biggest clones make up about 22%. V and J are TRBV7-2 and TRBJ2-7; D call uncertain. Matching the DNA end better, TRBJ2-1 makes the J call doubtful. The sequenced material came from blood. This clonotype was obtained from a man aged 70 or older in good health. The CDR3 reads CASSLGGGVGNEQFF. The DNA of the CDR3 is TGTGCCAGCAGCTTAGGGGGTGGGGTCGGCAATGAGCAGTTCTTC.